These 8 T cell receptor beta chains were all obtained from the same sample, sequenced in a study of control samples from healthy donors and cancer patients. The table came from immunoSEQ multiplex PCR; TCRdb's copy has only in-frame clones and leaves some out. The sample yields 350,000 to 450,000 clones, more than 80% seen once. The sequenced sample consisted of PBMCs. The receptors stem from a man in his forties with head and neck cancer.

The chain is built from TRBV19 and TRBJ1-1; D possibly corresponds to TRBD1 (6 bases). The V gene lost 6 bases and the J gene lost 10 bases, with 15 bases spanning the gap. This CDR3 has 12 residues. Germline V gene sequence: CDR1 LNHDA, CDR2 SQIVND (reference sequence). The CDR3 sequence: CASSLGGLTAFF. The CDR3 DNA follows: TGTGCCAGTAGCCTGGGGGGGCTAACAGCTTTCTTT. The full variable domain, completed using reference TRBV19 and TRBJ1-1, is DGGITQSPKYLFRKEGQNVTLSCEQNLNHDAMYWYRQDPGQGLRLIYYSQIVNDFQKGDIAEGYSVSREKKESFPLTVTSAQKNPTAFYLCASSLGGLTAFFGQGTRLTVV.

This sequence joins TRBV11-1 and TRBJ2-1, with 7 positions matching TRBD1. Germline V gives CDR1 SGHAT, CDR2 FQDESV (reference sequence). CDR3 length: 14 amino acids. V gave up 7 bases and J gave up 3 bases; unmatched junction bases: 6. The DNA for the CDR3 is TGTGCCAGCAACGACAGGGTTCACTACAATGAGCAGTTCTTC. Translated: CASNDRVHYNEQFF. Full variable domain (missing parts from reference TRBV11-1 and TRBJ2-1): EAEVAQSPRYKITEKSQAVAFWCDPISGHATLYWYRQILGQGPELLVQFQDESVVDDSQLPKDRFSAERLKGVDSTLKIQPAELGDSAMYLCASNDRVHYNEQFFGPGTRLTVL.

The chain uses TRBV7-9 and TRBJ2-3; possibly TRBD1 or TRBD2 for D (5 bases each). Germline V gene sequence: CDR1 SEHNR, CDR2 FQNEAQ (reference sequence). V dropped 1 base and J dropped 2 bases, with 10 bases sitting between them. The CDR3 is 15 amino acids. CDR3 DNA sequence: TGTGCCAGCAGCTTAGAAGGGGAGCCCACAGATACGCAGTATTTT. As protein: CASSLEGEPTDTQYF.

The chain carries TRBV6-1 and TRBJ2-5, with 12 bases aligning to TRBD1. CDR3 length: 16 amino acids. Germline V gives CDR1 MNHNS, CDR2 SASEGT. V trimming: 3 bases; J trimming: 4 bases; junction bases outside the gene matches: 6. The CDR3 nucleotides read TGTGCCAGCAGTGATTGGGGACAGGGGGCAGGAGAGACCCAGTACTTC. As protein: CASSDWGQGAGETQYF.

V and J are TRBV27 and TRBJ2-5, with D possibly being TRBD1 (6 bases). Trimming removed 6 bases from V and 3 bases from J, with 11 bases in between. This CDR3 comprises 13 residues. Per the germline V gene, CDR1 is MNHEY and CDR2 is SMNVEV (reference sequence). The CDR3 loop reads CASSQQGKETQYF. The CDR3 nucleotides read TGTGCCAGCAGCCAACAGGGAAAAGAGACCCAGTACTTC.

The rearrangement joins TRBV7-2 to TRBJ2-5, with TRBD1 matching over 10 bases. From germline, CDR1 is SGHTA and CDR2 FQGNSA. The junction had 5 bases not matched to a gene; V was cut back by 1 base and J by 3 bases. The CDR3 is made up of 16 amino acids. As DNA, the CDR3 is TGTGCCAGCAGCTTAGAGGGGACAGGGGAAAAAGAGACCCAGTACTTC. Protein: CASSLEGTGEKETQYF.

The V and J genes are TRBV28 and TRBJ1-1; no clear D. This CDR3 comprises 13 residues. V shed 6 bases and J shed 7 bases, with 15 bases lying between them. In germline, CDR1 is MDHEN, CDR2 SYDVKM. The CDR3 loop reads CASRARGSIEAFF. For the CDR3, the DNA is TGTGCCAGCAGAGCTCGGGGAAGCATTGAAGCTTTCTTT.

By sample fraction, this clone is medium-sized (0.01 to 0.1%). V and J are TRBV4-3 and TRBJ2-3; 12 bases agree with TRBD2. The germline gives CDR1 LGHNA, CDR2 YSLEER. CDR3 length equals 15 residues. After removal of 1 base from V and 9 bases from J, the junction contained 5 bases not matched to a gene. The CDR3 DNA sequence: TGCGCCAGCAGCCAAGCGTGGACTAGCGGGGAGACGCAGTATTTT. Translation gives CASSQAWTSGETQYF.